This TCR beta chain was recovered during a study of cytomegalovirus exposure and HLA in healthy donors. This PCR relied on a set of 60 Vbeta primers and 13 Jbeta primers. Only in-frame clones appear in the TCRdb table, and some are missing; sequencing was by immunoSEQ multiplex PCR. The table includes fewer than 200,000 clones, less than 80% detected once. Germline V gene lookup returns CDR1 MDHEN and CDR2 SYDVKM. Trimming at V came to 6 bases and at J to 6 bases, leaving 17 bases not matched to a gene. The CDR3 is made up of 16 amino acids. This clonotype was obtained from a female donor in good health and CMV-seronegative. Sequencing input: PBMCs. V is TRBV28 and J is TRBJ2-7; 7 bases align to TRBD2. CDR3 region: CASSPSGGRQNTEQYF. The CDR3 DNA sequence: TGTGCCAGCAGCCCTTCGGGGGGACGACAGAATACCGAGCAGTACTTC. Full variable domain (rest looked up from reference TRBV28 and TRBJ2-7): DVKVTQSSRYLVKRTGEKVFLECVQDMDHENMFWYRQDPGLGLRLIYFSYDVKMKEKGDIPEGYSVSREKKERFSLILESASTNQTSMYLCASSPSGGRQNTEQYFGPGTRLTVT.